Listed below are T cell receptor beta chains from one sample, sequenced in a study of lymphopenia after photon versus proton radiotherapy. Sequencing used immunoSEQ multiplex PCR; TCRdb keeps in-frame clones, though not all of them. The table shows approximately 170,000 clones, with 80% to 90% occurring only once. Sequenced material: peripheral blood, taken from a patient treated with photon-based radiotherapy. The origin of the receptors is a man aged 45-60 years with gastric cancer. CDR3s include the opening cysteine and the closing phenylalanine or tryptophan. D genes are given only for firm matches. A row's size may be missing; if present it is once, few, many or a size class.

clone_size: -
d_call: -
v_call: TRBV5-6
j_call: TRBJ2-7
cdr3_aa: CASSFRGGGSYEQYF
cdr3_nt: TGTGCCAGCAGCTTTCGAGGAGGGGGGTCCTACGAGCAGTACTTC

clone_size: -
d_call: TRBD1
v_call: TRBV6-6
j_call: TRBJ2-7
cdr3_aa: CASQSGTGAYEQYF
cdr3_nt: TGTGCCTCCCAGTCCGGGACAGGAGCCTACGAGCAGTACTTC

clone_size: few
d_call: TRBD2
v_call: TRBV7-9
j_call: TRBJ2-1
cdr3_aa: CASSFRATSGNNEQFF
cdr3_nt: TGTGCCAGCAGCTTTCGGGCGACTAGCGGGAACAATGAGCAGTTCTTC

clone_size: -
d_call: -
v_call: TRBV9
j_call: TRBJ1-1
cdr3_aa: CASSPGPPGNTEAFF
cdr3_nt: TGTGCCAGCAGCCCCGGACCTCCGGGGAACACTGAAGCTTTCTTT

clone_size: -
d_call: -
v_call: TRBV30
j_call: TRBJ1-4
cdr3_aa: CAWSRDINEKLFF
cdr3_nt: TGTGCCTGGTCCCGGGACATTAATGAAAAACTGTTTTTT

clone_size: -
d_call: -
v_call: TRBV11-2
j_call: TRBJ1-2
cdr3_aa: CASSQNNYGYTF
cdr3_nt: TGTGCCAGCAGCCAGAATAACTATGGCTACACCTTC

clone_size: -
d_call: -
v_call: TRBV18
j_call: TRBJ1-4
cdr3_aa: CASSHDSPNEKLFF
cdr3_nt: TGTGCCAGCTCACACGACAGTCCTAATGAAAAACTGTTTTTT

clone_size: -
d_call: TRBD1
v_call: TRBV9
j_call: TRBJ1-1
cdr3_aa: CASSATGQGMKNTEAFF
cdr3_nt: TGTGCCAGCAGCGCGACGGGACAGGGGATGAAAAACACTGAAGCTTTCTTT

clone_size: -
d_call: TRBD2
v_call: TRBV29-1
j_call: TRBJ2-7
cdr3_aa: CSVELAGRDEQYF
cdr3_nt: TGCAGCGTTGAACTAGCGGGGAGGGACGAGCAGTACTTC

clone_size: -
d_call: -
v_call: TRBV7-3
j_call: TRBJ2-3
cdr3_aa: CASSLTPGSGAGTQYF
cdr3_nt: TGTGCCAGCAGCTTAACACCGGGGTCGGGAGCAGGTACGCAGTATTTT

clone_size: -
d_call: TRBD1
v_call: TRBV18
j_call: TRBJ1-1
cdr3_aa: CASSPGTGYTEAFF
cdr3_nt: TGTGCCAGCTCACCGGGGACAGGTTACACTGAAGCTTTCTTT

clone_size: -
d_call: -
v_call: TRBV5-1
j_call: TRBJ2-3
cdr3_aa: CASSSTGDSTDTQYF
cdr3_nt: TGCGCCAGCAGCTCGACAGGAGATAGCACAGATACGCAGTATTTT

clone_size: once
d_call: -
v_call: TRBV2
j_call: TRBJ2-5
cdr3_aa: CASSFQETQYF
cdr3_nt: TGTGCCAGCAGCTTCCAAGAGACCCAGTACTTC

clone_size: -
d_call: -
v_call: TRBV7-3
j_call: TRBJ2-1
cdr3_aa: CASSLTSGSGTLEQFF
cdr3_nt: TGTGCCAGCAGCTTAACTTCAGGGTCGGGGACTTTGGAGCAGTTCTTC

clone_size: -
d_call: -
v_call: TRBV18
j_call: TRBJ1-2
cdr3_aa: CASSPLGQQGYGYTF
cdr3_nt: TGTGCCAGCTCACCGTTGGGGCAACAGGGCTATGGCTACACCTTC

clone_size: few
d_call: -
v_call: TRBV4-3
j_call: TRBJ1-1
cdr3_aa: CASSQERKFEAFF
cdr3_nt: TGCGCCAGCAGCCAAGAGCGGAAATTCGAAGCTTTCTTT

clone_size: -
d_call: -
v_call: TRBV30
j_call: TRBJ2-5
cdr3_aa: CAWSPGLRSETQYF
cdr3_nt: TGTGCCTGGAGCCCCGGACTCCGCTCGGAGACCCAGTACTTC

clone_size: -
d_call: -
v_call: TRBV5-8
j_call: TRBJ2-7
cdr3_aa: CASSLELVSYEQYF
cdr3_nt: TGTGCCAGCAGCCTGGAACTAGTCTCCTACGAGCAGTACTTC

clone_size: once
d_call: -
v_call: TRBV4-1
j_call: TRBJ2-3
cdr3_aa: CASSPNEGPSRARTQYF
cdr3_nt: TGCGCCAGCAGCCCAAATGAGGGGCCATCCCGAGCCCGTACGCAGTATTTT

clone_size: -
d_call: -
v_call: TRBV19
j_call: TRBJ2-7
cdr3_aa: CASSNTLYEQYF
cdr3_nt: TGTGCCAGTAGTAACACCTTATACGAGCAGTACTTC

clone_size: -
d_call: -
v_call: TRBV5-6
j_call: TRBJ2-3
cdr3_aa: CASSLAPKDTQYF
cdr3_nt: TGTGCCAGCAGCTTGGCCCCAAAGGATACGCAGTATTTT

clone_size: few
d_call: -
v_call: TRBV10-3
j_call: TRBJ1-1
cdr3_aa: CAIRREIKNTEAFF
cdr3_nt: TGTGCCATCAGGAGGGAGATCAAGAACACTGAAGCTTTCTTT

clone_size: -
d_call: TRBD1
v_call: TRBV6-4
j_call: TRBJ2-1
cdr3_aa: CASSGQGGFFNEQFF
cdr3_nt: TGTGCCAGCAGTGGCCAAGGGGGCTTTTTCAATGAGCAGTTCTTC

clone_size: -
d_call: -
v_call: TRBV4-1
j_call: TRBJ1-1
cdr3_aa: CASSPSGGGVHTEAFF
cdr3_nt: TGCGCCAGCAGCCCTTCCGGGGGAGGGGTGCACACTGAAGCTTTCTTT

clone_size: few
d_call: -
v_call: TRBV2
j_call: TRBJ1-2
cdr3_aa: CASSVGQYGYTF
cdr3_nt: TGTGCCAGCAGTGTCGGCCAATATGGCTACACCTTC

clone_size: -
d_call: TRBD2
v_call: TRBV27
j_call: TRBJ2-6
cdr3_aa: CASTPLGGFGANVLTF
cdr3_nt: TGTGCCAGCACCCCCCTGGGGGGGTTCGGGGCCAACGTCCTGACTTTC

clone_size: -
d_call: -
v_call: TRBV25-1
j_call: TRBJ1-1
cdr3_aa: CASSDSSLMNTEAFF
cdr3_nt: TGTGCCAGCAGTGACTCTTCACTAATGAACACTGAAGCTTTCTTT

clone_size: -
d_call: TRBD2
v_call: TRBV2
j_call: TRBJ2-4
cdr3_aa: CASSEDSGGAKNIQYF
cdr3_nt: TGTGCCAGCAGTGAGGATAGCGGGGGAGCCAAAAACATTCAGTACTTC

clone_size: -
d_call: -
v_call: TRBV30
j_call: TRBJ1-1
cdr3_aa: CAWSSGGFRSMNTEAFF
cdr3_nt: TGTGCCTGGAGTTCGGGTGGGTTTAGATCGATGAACACTGAAGCTTTCTTT

clone_size: -
d_call: -
v_call: TRBV28
j_call: TRBJ1-3
cdr3_aa: CASSLPPRGGGNTIYF
cdr3_nt: TGTGCCAGCAGTTTACCGCCAAGGGGAGGTGGAAACACCATATATTTT

clone_size: -
d_call: -
v_call: TRBV19
j_call: TRBJ1-5
cdr3_aa: CASSMPGLGNQPQHF
cdr3_nt: TGTGCCAGTAGTATGCCCGGGCTTGGCAATCAGCCCCAGCATTTT

clone_size: -
d_call: -
v_call: TRBV7-2
j_call: TRBJ1-3
cdr3_aa: CASSLALIGNTIYF
cdr3_nt: TGTGCCAGCAGCTTAGCGCTCATCGGAAACACCATATATTTT

clone_size: -
d_call: -
v_call: TRBV19
j_call: TRBJ2-5
cdr3_aa: CASSPTGPGPETQYF
cdr3_nt: TGTGCCAGTAGTCCGACGGGACCGGGGCCGGAGACCCAGTACTTC

clone_size: -
d_call: TRBD1
v_call: TRBV29-1
j_call: TRBJ2-7
cdr3_aa: CSGGGTGGREQYF
cdr3_nt: TGCAGCGGAGGAGGGACAGGCGGCAGGGAGCAGTACTTC

clone_size: -
d_call: -
v_call: TRBV18
j_call: TRBJ1-1
cdr3_aa: CASSPETGLMNTEAFF
cdr3_nt: TGTGCCAGCTCACCAGAAACGGGCCTCATGAACACTGAAGCTTTCTTT

clone_size: -
d_call: TRBD2
v_call: TRBV7-3
j_call: TRBJ2-1
cdr3_aa: CASSSPTSGSGEQFF
cdr3_nt: TGTGCCAGCAGCTCACCGACTAGCGGGAGTGGTGAGCAGTTCTTC

clone_size: -
d_call: -
v_call: TRBV18
j_call: TRBJ2-2
cdr3_aa: CASSPTLTGELFF
cdr3_nt: TGTGCCAGCTCACCAACACTTACCGGGGAGCTGTTTTTT

clone_size: -
d_call: TRBD2
v_call: TRBV4-2
j_call: TRBJ2-7
cdr3_aa: CASSQVGGSSYEQYF
cdr3_nt: TGTGCCAGCAGCCAAGTTGGCGGGAGTAGTTACGAGCAGTACTTC

clone_size: -
d_call: TRBD2
v_call: TRBV7-2
j_call: TRBJ2-7
cdr3_aa: CASSLGLATPYEQYF
cdr3_nt: TGTGCCAGCAGCTTAGGACTAGCGACACCCTACGAGCAGTACTTC

clone_size: -
d_call: TRBD2
v_call: TRBV18
j_call: TRBJ2-7
cdr3_aa: CASSEGLAGDEQYF
cdr3_nt: TGTGCCAGCTCAGAGGGACTAGCGGGAGACGAGCAGTACTTC

clone_size: -
d_call: -
v_call: TRBV7-2
j_call: TRBJ2-2
cdr3_aa: CASTTANTGELFF
cdr3_nt: TGTGCCAGCACGACGGCGAACACCGGGGAGCTGTTTTTT

clone_size: -
d_call: -
v_call: TRBV18
j_call: TRBJ1-1
cdr3_aa: CASSPLGDGGEAFF
cdr3_nt: TGTGCCAGCTCACCCCTGGGGGATGGGGGCGAAGCTTTCTTT

clone_size: once
d_call: -
v_call: TRBV15
j_call: TRBJ2-1
cdr3_aa: CATSRERLSYNEQFF
cdr3_nt: TGTGCCACCAGCAGAGAAAGACTTTCTTACAATGAGCAGTTCTTC

clone_size: -
d_call: TRBD2
v_call: TRBV27
j_call: TRBJ2-3
cdr3_aa: CASSTTSLFTDTQYF
cdr3_nt: TGTGCCAGCAGTACGACTAGCCTCTTCACAGATACGCAGTATTTT